The T cell receptor beta chain described here comes from a study of Graves' ophthalmopathy and Graves' hyperthyroidism. This CDR3 is built from 14 residues. Between the trimmed V and J ends, which lost 0 bases and 2 bases, there was a span of 9 bases. Germline CDR1 is SGDLS and CDR2 is YYNGEE. This clonotype has at least ten counts. Amplification from RNA transcripts yielded the TCR beta CDR3 regions. A first-round RT-PCR used HTBI primers, followed by a second-round multiplex PCR. MiXCR was run by TCRdb on the multiplex PCR reads, yielding one entry per CDR3 protein. The repertoire includes some 350,000 distinct CDR3 sequences, approximately 17% of them detected once, and 2% to 3% sits in the top ten. The diagnosis was founded upon clinical symptoms, serum thyroxine, TRAb, thyroid ultrasound and orbital computed tomography.

What was sequenced was peripheral blood. V gene TRBV9 combines with J gene TRBJ2-7; D not resolved. The sequence was obtained from an adult woman with stable Graves' hyperthyroidism. CDR3 nucleotides: TGTGCCAGCAGCGTAGGACACACTGCCTACGAGCAGTACTTC. Translating gives CASSVGHTAYEQYF.